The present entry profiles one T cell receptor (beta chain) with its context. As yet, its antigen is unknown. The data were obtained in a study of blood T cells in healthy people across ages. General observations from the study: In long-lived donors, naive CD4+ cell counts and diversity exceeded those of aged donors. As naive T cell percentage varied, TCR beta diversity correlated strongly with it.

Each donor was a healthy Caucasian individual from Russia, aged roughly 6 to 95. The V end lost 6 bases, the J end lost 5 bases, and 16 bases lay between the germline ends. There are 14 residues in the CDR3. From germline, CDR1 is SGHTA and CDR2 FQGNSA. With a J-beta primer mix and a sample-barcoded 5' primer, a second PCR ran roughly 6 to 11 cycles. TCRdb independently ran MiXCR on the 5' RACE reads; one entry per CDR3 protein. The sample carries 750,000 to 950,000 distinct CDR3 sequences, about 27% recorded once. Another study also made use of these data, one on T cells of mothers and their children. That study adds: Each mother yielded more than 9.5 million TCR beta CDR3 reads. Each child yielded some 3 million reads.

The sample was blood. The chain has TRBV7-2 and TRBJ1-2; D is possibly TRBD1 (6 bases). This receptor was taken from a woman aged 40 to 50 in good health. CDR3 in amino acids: CASSTTGNLYGYTF. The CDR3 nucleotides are TGTGCCAGCAGTACTACAGGGAACCTGTATGGCTACACCTTC.